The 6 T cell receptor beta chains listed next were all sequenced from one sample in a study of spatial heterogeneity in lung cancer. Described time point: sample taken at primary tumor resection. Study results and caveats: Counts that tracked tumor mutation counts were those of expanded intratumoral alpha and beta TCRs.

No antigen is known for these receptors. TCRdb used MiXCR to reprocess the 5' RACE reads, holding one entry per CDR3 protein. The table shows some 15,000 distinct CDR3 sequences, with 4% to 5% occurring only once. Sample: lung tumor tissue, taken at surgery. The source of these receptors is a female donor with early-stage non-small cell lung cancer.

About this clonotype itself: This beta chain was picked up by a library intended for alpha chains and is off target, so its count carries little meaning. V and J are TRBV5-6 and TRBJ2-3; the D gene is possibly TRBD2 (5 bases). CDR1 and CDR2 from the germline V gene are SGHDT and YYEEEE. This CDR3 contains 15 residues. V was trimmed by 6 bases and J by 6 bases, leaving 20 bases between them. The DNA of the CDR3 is TGTGCCAGCATCCTATTAGGTGGAGGTGCGGATACGCAGTATTTT. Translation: CASILLGGGADTQYF. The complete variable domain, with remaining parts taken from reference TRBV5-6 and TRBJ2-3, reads DAGVTQSPTHLIKTRGQQVTLRCSPKSGHDTVSWYQQALGQGPQFIFQYYEEEERQRGNFPDRFSGHQFPNYSSELNVNALLLGDSALYLCASILLGGGADTQYFGPGTRLTVL.

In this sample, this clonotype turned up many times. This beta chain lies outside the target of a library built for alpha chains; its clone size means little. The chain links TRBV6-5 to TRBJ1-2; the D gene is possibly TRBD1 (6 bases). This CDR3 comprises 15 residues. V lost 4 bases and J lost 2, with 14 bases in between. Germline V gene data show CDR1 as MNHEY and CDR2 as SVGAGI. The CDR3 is CASSFTTGTNYGYTF. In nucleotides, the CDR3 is TGTGCCAGCAGTTTCACTACCGGGACAAACTATGGCTACACCTTC.

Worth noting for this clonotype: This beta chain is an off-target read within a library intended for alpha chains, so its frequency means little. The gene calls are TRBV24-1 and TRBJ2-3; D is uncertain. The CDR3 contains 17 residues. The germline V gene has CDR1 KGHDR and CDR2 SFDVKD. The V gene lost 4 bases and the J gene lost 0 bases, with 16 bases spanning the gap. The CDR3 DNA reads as TGTGCCACCAGTGACCCCCCCACCTCACCTAGCACAGATACGCAGTATTTT. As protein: CATSDPPTSPSTDTQYF.

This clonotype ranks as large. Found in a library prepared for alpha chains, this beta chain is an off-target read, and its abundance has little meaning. The CDR3 nucleotides read TGTGCCAGCAGCCCCGAGGATAGGTACAGCACTGAAGCTTTCTTT. Protein: CASSPEDRYSTEAFF. This chain links TRBV4-2 with TRBJ1-1, with D unresolved. V lost 4 bases to trimming and J lost 4 bases, with 16 bases between them. Germline V gene lookup returns CDR1 LGHNA and CDR2 YNFKEQ. CDR3 size: 15 residues.

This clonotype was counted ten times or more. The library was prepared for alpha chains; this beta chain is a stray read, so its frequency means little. The CDR3 nucleotides read TGCGCCAGCAGCCAAGGGGCCCCAGATACGCAGTATTTT. This sequence encodes CASSQGAPDTQYF. V and J are TRBV4-1 and TRBJ2-3, with D unclear. Germline-derived CDR1 and CDR2 are MGHRA and YSYEKL. Deletions cut 1 base from V and 4 bases from J, with 6 bases between. This CDR3 contains 13 residues.

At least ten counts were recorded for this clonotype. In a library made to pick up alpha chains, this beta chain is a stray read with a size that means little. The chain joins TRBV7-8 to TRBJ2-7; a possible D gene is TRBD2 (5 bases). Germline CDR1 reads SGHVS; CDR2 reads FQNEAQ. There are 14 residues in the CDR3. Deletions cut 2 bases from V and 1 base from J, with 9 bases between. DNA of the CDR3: TGTGCCAGCAGCTTAACTCGGGATTCCTACGAGCAGTACTTC. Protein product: CASSLTRDSYEQYF.